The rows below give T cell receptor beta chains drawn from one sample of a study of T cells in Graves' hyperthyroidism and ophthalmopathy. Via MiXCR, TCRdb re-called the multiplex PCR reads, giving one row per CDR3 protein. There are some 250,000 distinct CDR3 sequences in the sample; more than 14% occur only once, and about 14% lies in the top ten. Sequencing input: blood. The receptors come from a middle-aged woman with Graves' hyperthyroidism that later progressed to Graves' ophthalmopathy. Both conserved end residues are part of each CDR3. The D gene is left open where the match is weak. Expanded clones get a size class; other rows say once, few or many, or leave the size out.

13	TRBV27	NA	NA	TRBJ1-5	TGTGCCAGCGATGACAAGGGCAATCAGCCCCAGCATTTT	CASDDKGNQPQHF
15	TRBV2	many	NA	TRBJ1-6	TGTGCCAGCAGAGCCGAGGGACTCTATAATTCACCCCTCCACTTT	CASRAEGLYNSPLHF
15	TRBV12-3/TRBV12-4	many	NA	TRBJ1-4	TGTGCCAGCAGTTTAGGAGGGTTAACTAATGAAAAACTGTTTTTT	CASSLGGLTNEKLFF
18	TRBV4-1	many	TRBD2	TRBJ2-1	TGCGCCAGCAGCCAAGTTTTGCTAGCGGGAGGCAAATCCAATGAGCAGTTCTTC	CASSQVLLAGGKSNEQFF
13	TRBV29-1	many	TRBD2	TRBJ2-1	TGCAGCGTGGCTACGGGAGGTCACAATGAGCAGTTCTTC	CSVATGGHNEQFF
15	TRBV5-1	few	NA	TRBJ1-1	TGCGCCAGCAGCTTGTACGGAGTTGCGAACACTGAAGCTTTCTTT	CASSLYGVANTEAFF
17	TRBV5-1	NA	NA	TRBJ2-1	TGCGCCAGCAGCCCACGATTTAGCGGAGGGGGAAAAAATGAGCAGTTCTTC	CASSPRFSGGGKNEQFF
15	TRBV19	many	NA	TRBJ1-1	TGTGCCAGTAGTATAGATTACGGAGGGAACACTGAAGCTTTCTTT	CASSIDYGGNTEAFF
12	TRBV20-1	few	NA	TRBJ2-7	TGCAGTGCTAAGGCCCTCTCCTACGAGCAGTACTTC	CSAKALSYEQYF
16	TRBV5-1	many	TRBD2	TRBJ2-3	TGCGCCAGCAGCTTGGGGACTAGCGGGCCTAGGGATACGCAGTATTTT	CASSLGTSGPRDTQYF